This T cell receptor beta chain stems from a study of blood T cell repertoires in COVID-19 (dated by TCRdb to 2018 to 2021). Background on the whole study: Samples from collaborators originated in the United States, Italy and Spain and spanned both the acute and convalescent phases of COVID-19. Deeply sampled blood TCRbeta repertoires from subjects exposed to, actively infected with, or recovered from COVID-19 were included in the dataset. The prospective study material was composed of cDNA or gDNA derived from T cells, B-cell-depleted T cells, or PBMCs. Samples came from the ongoing ImmuneRACE study (first 160 participants) plus 1,254 subjects from 6 global collaborators. A de-identified subject ID, COVID-19 status, age in years and sex were almost always included in the sample metadata. A freely available public database, intended as a resource for researchers studying the immune response to SARS-CoV-2, is where the repertoires were released. HLA class I and class II types, where available, came from metadata supplied by the sample provider rather than from assay-based typing. The investigation overall reported the following: How much clinical and demographic metadata was included differed by source and by participant, and the metadata was provided uncurated.

One collaborating source in Seattle enrolled patients during active infection and followed them longitudinally through the course of disease. The collaborating institutions used their own protocols to collect whole blood in K2EDTA tubes. For TCRbeta analysis, collaborators shipped samples as frozen whole blood, isolated PBMCs, or DNA extracted from either of those sample types. A note on this clone: Its antigen is still unknown. Base qualities are missing; no much larger clone stands one base away.

The immunoSEQ Assay, a bias-controlled multiplex PCR, was used to amplify TCRbeta CDR3 regions from genomic DNA. The study's processing was this. The number of nucleated cells in each sample was estimated by amplification of reference gene primers within the assay. Sequence reads were collapsed and filtered to measure the absolute abundance of every unique TCRbeta CDR3 rearrangement. For each sample, productive Simpson clonality was calculated as the square root of Simpson's diversity index over productive rearrangements. TCRdb limited this immuneACCESS table to in-frame rearrangements with V and J called. A share of clones is missing; checked studies link under half to unresolved V genes, and the rest is unexplained. V and J calls and clone size follow that table, whereas D and trimming were derived from the DNA. The sample includes 80,000 or so clones, with 70% to 90% observed a single time. 8.5% to 10% of the sample is taken by the ten largest.

Material: peripheral blood. This clonotype was sampled from a man aged 45-60 years with COVID-19, enrolled during active disease.

This receptor carries the CDR3 CASSWTGGSYEQYF. The DNA reads TGTGCCAGCAGTTGGACAGGGGGCTCCTACGAGCAGTACTTC. This chain joins TRBV2 to TRBJ2-7; 10 middle bases align to TRBD1. The CDR3 starts with the cysteine, ends with the phenylalanine, and has 14 residues. This entry keeps only the CDR3 DNA: 42 bases, framed from base 1. Reading the germline V gene gives CDR1 SNHLY and CDR2 FYNNEI. Ends trimmed: V by 5 bases, J by 0 bases; bases unmatched to a gene: 1.